The source of this T cell receptor beta chain is a study of chemoradiotherapy in HPV16-positive cancers. Study results and caveats: The functional HPV-specific definition rests on just a couple of HPV16-positive patients. Non-HPV-specific T cells did not expand in tumors during treatment, whereas candidate HPV-specific clones and E7-related motifs did. For HPV16-positive patients, expanding HPV-responsive T cells associated with longer recurrence-free survival.

Between the trimmed V and J ends, which lost 1 base and 5 bases, there was a span of 12 bases. The germline gives CDR1 SGHNT, CDR2 YENEEA. This CDR3 comprises 14 residues. As to this clone: The antigen is undetermined.

Samples were taken several times over chemoradiotherapy. TCRdb keeps only in-frame clones here, not all; method: immunoSEQ multiplex PCR. The data show some 30,000 clones, about 86% seen once. The source material was blood, sampled from a patient who underwent chemoradiotherapy. The V gene is TRBV11-3, the J gene TRBJ2-7, with a possible D match to TRBD1 (6 bases). This TCR came from a human donor with HPV-associated anogenital cancer. CDR3 loop: CASSLGAGEHEQYF. Written as DNA, the CDR3 is TGTGCCAGCAGCTTAGGGGCAGGGGAACACGAGCAGTACTTC. The whole variable domain, remainder taken from reference TRBV11-3 and TRBJ2-7, is EAGVVQSPRYKIIEKKQPVAFWCNPISGHNTLYWYLQNLGQGPELLIRYENEEAVDDSQLPKDRFSAERLKGVDSTLKIQPAELGDSAVYLCASSLGAGEHEQYFGPGTRLTVT.